This TCR beta chain emerged from a study of blood T cell repertoires in COVID-19. Overall study context: The United States, Italy and Spain were the sources of the acute and convalescent COVID-19 samples. From T cells, B-cell-depleted T cells, or PBMCs came the material, which was cDNA or gDNA.

Authors' processing steps: The authors estimated nucleated cell counts from reference gene primer amplification. Here immunoSEQ multiplex PCR was the method, and the copy in TCRdb shows in-frame clones only, minus some. D and trimming come from the DNA, and the V and J calls and clone size come from that table. This repertoire shows more than 65,000 clones, approximately 90% found once; its top ten account for 5% to 6.5%. This clone was seen a few times. V lost 3 bases, J lost 4 bases, and 9 bases stayed unmatched. Per germline, CDR1 GTSNPN and CDR2 SVGIG (reference sequence). The CDR3 is 15 amino acids.

Sequencing was carried out using peripheral blood. This sequence joins TRBV30 and TRBJ1-3, with 7 bases fitting TRBD1. This TCR derives from a man aged 60 to 69 with acute or convalescent COVID-19. CDR3 coding DNA: TGTGCCTGGAGGCAACAGGGGAGAGGCGGAAACACCATATATTTT. It encodes CAWRQQGRGGNTIYF.